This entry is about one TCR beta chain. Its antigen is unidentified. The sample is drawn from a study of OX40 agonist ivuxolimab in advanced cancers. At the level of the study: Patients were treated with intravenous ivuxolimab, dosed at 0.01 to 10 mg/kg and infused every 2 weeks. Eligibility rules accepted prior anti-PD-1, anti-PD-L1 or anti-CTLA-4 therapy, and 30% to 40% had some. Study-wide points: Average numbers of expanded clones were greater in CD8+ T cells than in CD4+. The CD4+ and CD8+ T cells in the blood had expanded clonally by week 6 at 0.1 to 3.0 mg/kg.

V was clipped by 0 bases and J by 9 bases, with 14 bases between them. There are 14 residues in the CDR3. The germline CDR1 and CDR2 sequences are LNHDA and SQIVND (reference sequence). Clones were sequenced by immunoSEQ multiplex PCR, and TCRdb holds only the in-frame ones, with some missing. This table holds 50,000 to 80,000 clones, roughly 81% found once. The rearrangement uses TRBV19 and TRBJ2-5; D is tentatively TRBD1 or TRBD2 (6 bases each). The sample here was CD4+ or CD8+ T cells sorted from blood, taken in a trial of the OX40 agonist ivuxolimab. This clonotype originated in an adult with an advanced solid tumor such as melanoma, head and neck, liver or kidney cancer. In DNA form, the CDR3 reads TGTGCCAGTAGTATAGACGGGGGCCCGGGGGCCCAGTACTTC. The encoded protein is CASSIDGGPGAQYF.